The 7 T cell receptor beta chains listed next were all sequenced from one sample in a study of T cells after yellow fever vaccination. TCRdb reanalysed the 5' RACE reads using MiXCR and keeps one entry per CDR3 protein. The sample lists some 100,000 distinct CDR3 sequences, 7.2% occurring once. The source material was CD4+ T cells sorted from PBMCs, sampled 45 days after the first yellow fever vaccination. These receptors were collected from a man younger than 35 who received the YFV17D yellow fever vaccine.

This clonotype has at least ten counts. V and J are TRBV6-1 and TRBJ2-7; no definite D call. CDR1 is MNHNS, CDR2 SASEGT, per germline. With 6 bases removed from V and 3 bases from J, the gap between germline ends came to 9 bases. The CDR3 covers 12 residues. The CDR3 DNA follows: TGTGCCAGCAGGGAGACGGACTACGAGCAGTACTTC. It translates to CASRETDYEQYF.

This clonotype was found many times. Here the CDR3 reads CASGTESNTEAFF. CDR3 coding DNA: TGTGCCAGCGGGACAGAATCGAACACTGAAGCTTTCTTT. V gene TRBV21-1 combines with J gene TRBJ1-1; whether TRBD1, the table's D call, matches the DNA was not checked. TRBV21-1 is reported as a pseudogene. CDR3 length: 13 residues.

Ten or more counts support this clonotype. The J gene is TRBJ2-1, the V gene TRBV10-3; 10 bases are a match to TRBD1. This CDR3 spans 15 amino acids. Germline V CDR1 and CDR2: ENHRY, SYGVKD. With 5 bases clipped from V and 3 bases from J, the junction kept 4 bases outside the gene matches. The CDR3 reads CAISSGQGVYNEQFF. The CDR3 DNA sequence: TGTGCCATCAGTTCCGGACAGGGGGTCTACAATGAGCAGTTCTTC.

This clonotype came up many times. The chain combines TRBV1 with TRBJ1-1; no DNA check was done on the table's D call, TRBD1. TRBV1 is reported as a pseudogene. The CDR3 sequence is 16 residues long. In nucleotides, the CDR3 is TGCACCAGCAGCCACGCCCCCGAGGGCGCAACAAGGGAAGCTTTCTTT. This sequence encodes CTSSHAPEGATREAFF.

Ten or more counts support this clonotype. The chain recombines TRBV13 with TRBJ2-7; D call uncertain. The CDR3 runs to 11 residues. Germline CDR1 is PRHDT and CDR2 is FYEKMQ (reference sequence). V lost 3 bases and J lost 2, with 2 bases in between. Written as DNA, the CDR3 is TGTGCCAGCAGCTTCGCCTACGAGCAGTACTTC. This sequence encodes CASSFAYEQYF.

This clonotype was recorded at least ten times. This chain connects TRBV20-1 to TRBJ2-1, with TRBD2 matching 11 bases. Per germline, CDR1 DFQATT and CDR2 SNEGSKA (reference sequence). CDR3 size: 17 residues. With V trimmed by 2 bases and J by 4 bases, 10 bases remained unmatched. As DNA, the CDR3 is TGCAGTGCTAGACAAAGAGTAGCGGGGGGGCGGTACAATGAGCAGTTCTTC. This sequence encodes CSARQRVAGGRYNEQFF.

This clonotype was observed at least ten times. This chain joins TRBV6-5 and TRBJ2-1, with D perhaps TRBD1 (5 bases). The CDR3 is made up of 16 amino acids. CDR1 MNHEY and CDR2 SVGAGI come from the germline V gene. V was pared by 1 base and J by 1 base, with 11 bases between. CDR3 sequence (DNA): TGTGCCAGCAGTTACTGGGGCAGAGGATCCTACAATGAGCAGTTCTTC. It translates to CASSYWGRGSYNEQFF.